One sample yielded the 22 T cell receptor beta chains listed below, sequenced in a study of cytomegalovirus exposure and HLA in healthy donors. Amplification used 60 Vbeta primers and 13 Jbeta primers. TCRdb's table, derived via immunoSEQ multiplex PCR, lists solely in-frame clones and lacks some. The sample consists of about 160,000 clones, around 80% of them appearing once. The material sequenced was PBMCs. These receptor sequences come from a male donor in good health and CMV-seropositive.

The rearrangement joins TRBV11-2 to TRBJ2-3; D is possibly TRBD1 (5 bases). Germline V gene lookup returns CDR1 SGHAT and CDR2 FQNNGV. Trimming left V 4 bases short and J 2 bases short, with 10 bases between. This CDR3 is built from 14 residues. The CDR3 sequence: CASSSDSITDTQYF. CDR3 coding DNA: TGTGCCAGCAGCTCTGACAGCATCACAGATACGCAGTATTTT. Filled out from reference TRBV11-2 and TRBJ2-3, the complete variable domain reads EAGVAQSPRYKIIEKRQSVAFWCNPISGHATLYWYQQILGQGPKLLIQFQNNGVVDDSQLPKDRFSAERLKGVDSTLKIQPAKLEDSAVYLCASSSDSITDTQYFGPGTRLTVL.

V gene TRBV19 combines with J gene TRBJ1-5; weak D call: TRBD1 (6 bases). The CDR3 is 16 residues long. CDR1 is LNHDA and CDR2 is SQIVND in the germline V gene (reference sequence). Trimming removed 6 bases from V and 4 bases from J, with 19 bases in between. The CDR3 spells CASRGLGGTWNQPQHF. The CDR3 nucleotides are TGTGCCAGTAGGGGGTTGGGGGGGACATGGAATCAGCCCCAGCATTTT.

The chain carries TRBV19 and TRBJ1-5; perhaps TRBD1 as D (5 bases). CDR3 length: 13 amino acids. V dropped 5 bases and J dropped 5 bases, with 10 bases sitting between them. Germline values: CDR1 LNHDA, CDR2 SQIVND (reference sequence). The chain's CDR3 is CASSPSGDQPQHF. In nucleotides, the CDR3 is TGTGCCAGTAGTCCGTCGGGGGATCAGCCCCAGCATTTT.

The chain combines TRBV25-1 with TRBJ2-1, with D possibly TRBD2 on 5 matching bases. This CDR3 is built from 15 residues. Between the trimmed V and J ends, which lost 2 bases and 6 bases, there was a span of 14 bases. Germline CDR1 reads MGHDK; CDR2 reads SYGVNS. This CDR3 is CASSEPGNLGNEQFF. The CDR3 DNA reads as TGTGCCAGCAGTGAACCGGGGAATCTCGGCAATGAGCAGTTCTTC. Supplemented by reference TRBV25-1 and TRBJ2-1, the full variable domain reads EADIYQTPRYLVIGTGKKITLECSQTMGHDKMYWYQQDPGMELHLIHYSYGVNSTEKGDLSSESTVSRIRTEHFPLTLESARPSHTSQYLCASSEPGNLGNEQFFGPGTRLTVL.

Comments on this clone: One junction end disagrees with the germline gene, perhaps due to a read error. The chain is built from TRBV7-9 and TRBJ1-2, with D hard to call. The CDR3 loop spans 15 amino acids. The germline V gene has CDR1 SEHNR and CDR2 FQNEAQ (reference sequence). CDR3 in amino acids: CSSSLTGGGVGGYTF. DNA for the CDR3: TGTTCCAGCAGCTTAACGGGAGGAGGAGTTGGTGGCTACACCTTC. The full variable domain, completed using reference TRBV7-9 and TRBJ1-2, is DTGVSQNPRHKITKRGQNVTFRCDPISEHNRLYWYRQTLGQGPEFLTYFQNEAQLEKSRLLSDRFSAERPKGSFSTLEIQRTEQGDSAMYLCSSSLTGGGVGGYTFGSGTRLTVV.

The rearrangement uses TRBV19 and TRBJ1-4; TRBD1 agrees at 7 bases. Germline V gene data show CDR1 as LNHDA and CDR2 as SQIVND (reference sequence). CDR3 length: 15 residues. Trimming removed 4 bases from V and 8 bases from J; junction bases left unmatched: 10. CDR3 loop: CASSTTGDRREKLFF. The CDR3 nucleotides read TGTGCCAGTAGTACAACAGGGGATCGAAGGGAAAAACTGTTTTTT.

At least ten counts were recorded for this clone. The V call is TRBV7-9, the J call TRBJ1-1; 7 nucleotides line up with TRBD1. Per germline, CDR1 SEHNR and CDR2 FQNEAQ (reference sequence). Germline trimming cut 10 bases from V and 1 base from J; bases unmatched to any gene: 6. CDR3 length equals 13 residues. The CDR3 protein is CATRGRRNTEAFF. CDR3 nucleotides: TGTGCCACCAGGGGGAGAAGGAACACTGAAGCTTTCTTT.

The CDR3 loop is CASSLASVGSFDEQFF. In DNA, the CDR3 is TGCGCCAGCAGCTTGGCGAGCGTCGGGAGTTTCGATGAGCAGTTCTTC. The chain combines TRBV5-1 with TRBJ2-1, with D tentatively TRBD2 (6 bases). Per germline, CDR1 SGHRS and CDR2 YFSETQ. Trimming removed 0 bases at V and 8 bases at J, with 18 bases between. The CDR3 is 16 amino acids.

The rearrangement links TRBV28 to TRBJ1-4, with D perhaps matching TRBD1 (5 bases). Germline CDR1 is MDHEN and CDR2 is SYDVKM. V was trimmed by 6 bases and J by 9 bases, leaving 23 bases between them. This CDR3 has 16 residues. In nucleotides, the CDR3 is TGTGCCAGCAGGTTAACCTCCGGGACTGGGGGGAAAAAACTGTTTTTT. The encoded protein is CASRLTSGTGGKKLFF.

The chain carries TRBV5-4 and TRBJ2-3; 13 bases match TRBD2. With V trimmed by 4 bases and J by 0 bases, 5 bases remained unmatched. CDR1 is SGHNT, CDR2 YYREEE, per germline (reference sequence). The CDR3 length is 17 residues. The CDR3 nucleotides are TGTGCCAGCAGCCCGGGACTAGCGGGGCTGAGCACAGATACGCAGTATTTT. This sequence encodes CASSPGLAGLSTDTQYF. Combining the CDR3 with reference TRBV5-4 and TRBJ2-3 gives the whole variable domain ETGVTQSPTHLIKTRGQQVTLRCSSQSGHNTVSWYQQALGQGPQFIFQYYREEENGRGNFPPRFSGLQFPNYSSELNVNALELDDSALYLCASSPGLAGLSTDTQYFGPGTRLTVL.

The chain combines TRBV19 with TRBJ1-4; TRBD1 matches at 10 bases. The V gene end was trimmed by 5 bases and the J gene end by 0 bases; junction bases not matched to a gene: 6. The germline gives CDR1 LNHDA, CDR2 SQIVND (reference sequence). The length of the CDR3 is 17 residues. CDR3 in DNA: TGTGCCAGTAGTCCCTGGACAGGGGGAACAACTAATGAAAAACTGTTTTTT. The encoded protein is CASSPWTGGTTNEKLFF.

The rearrangement joins TRBV15 to TRBJ1-5; D perhaps matches TRBD1 (6 bases). This CDR3 region has 15 residues. V was pared by 8 bases and J by 2 bases, with 16 bases between. The germline V gene has CDR1 LNHNV and CDR2 YYDKDF (reference sequence). CDR3 DNA: TGTGCCACCCGCGGGGGGGGCGAAGGCAATCAGCCCCAGCATTTT. Protein product: CATRGGGEGNQPQHF.

The count of this clone is one. The chain has TRBV27 and TRBJ1-2; D possibly corresponds to TRBD1 (6 bases). This CDR3 is built from 15 residues. The germline V gene encodes CDR1 MNHEY and CDR2 SMNVEV (reference sequence). V was cut by 7 bases and J by 0 bases, with 15 bases left in between. The CDR3 is CASIPGGPANYGYTF. CDR3 sequence (DNA): TGTGCCAGCATCCCGGGGGGGCCTGCTAACTATGGCTACACCTTC.

The chain links TRBV5-4 to TRBJ2-1; 10 bases are a match to TRBD2. This CDR3 contains 14 residues. With V trimmed by 4 bases and J by 7 bases, 5 bases remained unmatched. Germline loops: CDR1 SGHNT, CDR2 YYREEE (reference sequence). The CDR3 region is CASSDQREGNEQFF. The DNA for the CDR3 is TGTGCCAGCAGCGATCAGCGGGAGGGGAATGAGCAGTTCTTC.

The rearrangement joins TRBV6-5 to TRBJ1-5; TRBD1 is a possible D gene (5 bases). This CDR3 has 15 residues. Germline V gene data show CDR1 as MNHEY and CDR2 as SVGAGI. V lost 2 bases and J lost 4, with 12 bases in between. Here the CDR3 reads CASSYGAGWNQPQHF. DNA for the CDR3: TGTGCCAGCAGTTACGGGGCAGGGTGGAATCAGCCCCAGCATTTT.

This chain links TRBV20-1 with TRBJ2-7; 8 nucleotides agree with TRBD1. With 6 bases clipped from V and 12 bases from J, the junction kept 10 bases outside the gene matches. The CDR3 is 11 amino acids. Germline CDR1 reads DFQATT; CDR2 reads SNEGSKA (reference sequence). Here the CDR3 DNA reads TGCAGTGCAGGACAGGGTGTTAAGCGGTACTTC. Translating gives CSAGQGVKRYF.

The chain uses TRBV6-5 and TRBJ2-7; 10 bases fit TRBD2. V lost 2 bases, J lost 3 bases, and 4 bases stayed unmatched. Germline V gives CDR1 MNHEY, CDR2 SVGAGI. This CDR3 is 15 amino acids long. The CDR3 bases are TGTGCCAGCAGTTACACTAGCGGGACTTACTACGAGCAGTACTTC. It yields the protein CASSYTSGTYYEQYF.

The V and J genes are TRBV5-1 and TRBJ2-1, with TRBD2 matching over 13 bases. CDR1 is SGHRS and CDR2 is YFSETQ in the germline V gene. The CDR3 length is 14 residues. Germline trimming cut 3 bases from V and 10 bases from J; bases unmatched to any gene: 4. DNA of the CDR3: TGCGCCAGCAGCTGGACTAGCGGGAGAGAGGAGCAGTTCTTC. Amino acids: CASSWTSGREEQFF.

The sample holds a few counts of this clone. The chain is built from TRBV5-1 and TRBJ2-7; 10 bases match TRBD2. Germline lookup yields CDR1 SGHRS and CDR2 YFSETQ. Unmatched junction bases numbered 13, after V lost 1 base and J lost 6 bases. CDR3 length equals 17 residues. In DNA, the CDR3 is TGCGCCAGCAGCTTGTTGGGGACTAGCGTCAGTAGGGTCGAGCAGTACTTC. This codes for CASSLLGTSVSRVEQYF.

This clone was seen only a few times. This chain uses TRBV18 with TRBJ2-3; 11 bases agree with TRBD2. V lost 3 bases and J lost 2; bases outside the gene matches: 7. This CDR3 comprises 17 residues. Germline CDR1 KGHSH, CDR2 LQKENI. CDR3 coding DNA: TGTGCCAGCTCACCCACTTCTAGCGGGGGGACCACAGATACGCAGTATTTT. Protein: CASSPTSSGGTTDTQYF. The variable domain in full, completed from reference TRBV18 and TRBJ2-3, reads NAGVMQNPRHLVRRRGQEARLRCSPMKGHSHVYWYRQLPEEGLKFMVYLQKENIIDESGMPKERFSAEFPKEGPSILRIQQVVRGDSAAYFCASSPTSSGGTTDTQYFGPGTRLTVL.

The chain is built from TRBV18 and TRBJ2-1; possibly TRBD1 for D (7 bases). Germline CDR1 is KGHSH and CDR2 is LQKENI. The CDR3 consists of 13 residues. The V end was cut by 6 bases, the J end by 10 bases, with 16 bases between. The CDR3 sequence: CASSGGGPKEQFF. The DNA of the CDR3 is TGTGCCAGCTCCGGAGGGGGCCCTAAGGAGCAGTTCTTC.

The chain recombines TRBV7-8 with TRBJ2-5; D perhaps matches TRBD1 (5 bases). CDR1 SGHVS and CDR2 FQNEAQ come from the germline V gene. The germline V and J ends were trimmed by 3 bases and 1 base, with 15 bases remaining between them. The CDR3 is 16 residues long. For the CDR3, the DNA is TGTGCCAGCAGCTTGGGGCTAGGTAGTCTCCAAGAGACCCAGTACTTC. Its translation is CASSLGLGSLQETQYF.